A single sample is the source of the 8 T cell receptor beta chains below, sequenced in a study of shared clonotypes between healthy human individuals. Positive CCR7 selection of CD45RO-negative cells yielded the naive CD8 cells, and terminally differentiated effector memory CD45RA+ cells were excluded. The assay was immunoSEQ multiplex PCR, and TCRdb's table has in-frame clones only and misses some. The table has around 2,000,000 clones, roughly 95% seen once. The source material was naive CD8+ T cells sorted from blood. The origin of the receptors is a man younger than 30 in good health.

CDR3 sequence reads: CSVEDWGGDYNEQFF. Written as DNA, the CDR3 is TGCAGCGTTGAAGATTGGGGGGGCGACTACAATGAGCAGTTCTTC. The rearrangement joins TRBV29-1 to TRBJ2-1; perhaps TRBD2 as D (7 bases). Trimming took 0 bases from V and 3 from J, leaving 12 bases between them. Looked up from germline, CDR1 is SQVTM and CDR2 is ANQGSEA. The CDR3 sequence is 15 residues long.

Concerning this clone itself: This sequence may be a read error, since a much larger clone differs from it by one base. For the CDR3, the DNA is TGTGCCAGCAGCGAGGACAGGAACACTGAAGCTTTCTTT. This gives the protein CASSEDRNTEAFF. The rearrangement links TRBV9 to TRBJ1-1; D is possibly TRBD1 (6 bases). CDR1 is SGDLS and CDR2 is YYNGEE in the germline V gene. The CDR3 is 13 amino acids. Trimming cost V 3 bases and J 1 base, with 7 bases left between them.

The chain recombines TRBV4-1 with TRBJ1-1, with D possibly being TRBD1 (5 bases). The V gene lost 4 bases and the J gene lost 1 base, with 13 bases spanning the gap. Germline assignment: CDR1 MGHRA and CDR2 YSYEKL. This CDR3 spans 15 amino acids. The CDR3 DNA is TGCGCCAGCAGCCTAGCCGGACACACGAACACTGAAGCTTTCTTT. Translating gives CASSLAGHTNTEAFF.

The chain joins TRBV5-4 to TRBJ1-6; D perhaps matches TRBD1 (6 bases). This CDR3 has 16 amino acids. Germline CDR1 reads SGHNT; CDR2 reads YYREEE (reference sequence). The V and J ends lost 3 bases and 9 bases respectively, with 19 bases between them. The CDR3 region is CASSSGGGPSGSPLHF. CDR3 bases: TGTGCCAGCAGCTCCGGAGGGGGGCCCTCAGGTTCACCCCTCCACTTT.

The V gene is TRBV29-1, the J gene TRBJ2-7, with D perhaps TRBD1 or TRBD2 (5 bases each). This CDR3 has 16 amino acids. V lost 6 bases to trimming and J lost 2 bases, with 23 bases between them. Germline CDR1 SQVTM, CDR2 ANQGSEA. The CDR3, as DNA: TGCAGCGTCGAAACGCGCCGGGACCCAGGAACCTACGAGCAGTACTTC. It translates to CSVETRRDPGTYEQYF.

This clone has only one observation. The chain couples TRBV28 to TRBJ2-7; 8 bases agree with TRBD2. CDR3 length: 16 amino acids. J was trimmed by 3 bases and V by 2 bases; bases with no gene match: 9. CDR1 is MDHEN, CDR2 SYDVKM, per germline. DNA for the CDR3: TGTGCCAGCAGTTTAGACCGTCTCGGGGGGGACTACGAGCAGTACTTC. This translates into CASSLDRLGGDYEQYF. Based on the CDR3 plus reference TRBV28 and TRBJ2-7, the full variable domain is DVKVTQSSRYLVKRTGEKVFLECVQDMDHENMFWYRQDPGLGLRLIYFSYDVKMKEKGDIPEGYSVSREKKERFSLILESASTNQTSMYLCASSLDRLGGDYEQYFGPGTRLTVT.

The chain joins TRBV7-9 to TRBJ2-7; 8 bases fit TRBD2. J was trimmed by 9 bases and V by 1 base; bases with no gene match: 8. Per the germline V gene, CDR1 is SEHNR and CDR2 is FQNEAQ (reference sequence). The CDR3 runs to 14 residues. The CDR3 spells CASSLVEREYGQYF. The CDR3 DNA is TGTGCCAGCAGCTTAGTGGAGCGGGAGTATGGGCAGTACTTC.

The V and J genes are TRBV5-6 and TRBJ1-4; D remains ambiguous. Germline-derived CDR1 and CDR2 are SGHDT and YYEEEE. The V gene lost 2 bases and the J gene lost 6 bases, with 5 bases spanning the gap. The CDR3 spans 12 residues. The CDR3 nucleotides read TGTGCCAGCAGCTTCATTGATGAAAAACTGTTTTTT. Its protein product is CASSFIDEKLFF.